The 28 T cell receptor beta chains given below trace back to one sample, sequenced in a study of blood T cell repertoires in COVID-19. Produced via immunoSEQ multiplex PCR; TCRdb's table is partial and in-frame only. The table includes roughly 220,000 clones, around nine tenths detected once. Sequencing was performed on PBMCs or T cells enriched from blood (not recorded which). The source of these receptors is a woman in her forties or fifties with acute COVID-19.

The chain links TRBV6-1 to TRBJ2-1, with 12 positions matching TRBD2. This CDR3 spans 20 amino acids. V was clipped by 4 bases and J by 2 bases; unmatched bases: 15. Germline CDR1 reads MNHNS; CDR2 reads SASEGT. The CDR3 reads CASSGPFTYLAGGPYNEQFF. CDR3 nucleotide sequence: TGTGCCAGCAGTGGTCCTTTTACTTACCTAGCGGGAGGGCCCTACAATGAGCAGTTCTTC.

The V and J genes are TRBV5-1 and TRBJ2-3; 10 nucleotides match TRBD2. Germline lookup yields CDR1 SGHRS and CDR2 YFSETQ. With V trimmed by 6 bases and J by 4 bases, 8 bases remained unmatched. The CDR3 is made up of 15 amino acids. CDR3 sequence reads: CASNIRAGGPDTQYF. Here the CDR3 DNA reads TGCGCCAGCAACATACGAGCGGGAGGGCCAGATACGCAGTATTTT.

The rearrangement links TRBV18 to TRBJ2-7; 7 bases map to TRBD1. With 2 bases clipped from V and 5 bases from J, the junction kept 9 bases outside the gene matches. The germline CDR1 and CDR2 sequences are KGHSH and LQKENI. The CDR3 is 15 residues long. The CDR3 DNA follows: TGTGCCAGCTCACCAGTCGAGACAGGGCATCACGAGCAGTACTTC. This translates into CASSPVETGHHEQYF.

This clone was recorded only once. V is TRBV5-1 and J is TRBJ2-1, with 13 bases aligning to TRBD2. This CDR3 has 15 amino acids. The junction had 1 base not matched to a gene; V was cut back by 7 bases and J by 0 bases. The V gene's germline CDR1 is SGHRS and CDR2 YFSETQ. CDR3 coding DNA: TGCGCCAGCGGACTAGCGGGAGCCTCCTACAATGAGCAGTTCTTC. Translating gives CASGLAGASYNEQFF.

This chain joins TRBV2 and TRBJ2-2; TRBD1 agrees at 8 bases. With V trimmed by 6 bases and J by 4 bases, 1 base remained unmatched. From germline, CDR1 is SNHLY and CDR2 FYNNEI. This CDR3 has 13 residues. The CDR3 DNA is TGTGCCAGCAGGACAGGGGTCACCGGGGAGCTGTTTTTT. This translates into CASRTGVTGELFF.

CDR3 sequence reads: CATLTQGGSFGYTF. Written as DNA, the CDR3 is TGTGCCACGTTGACACAGGGTGGGAGCTTCGGCTACACCTTC. The rearrangement joins TRBV19 to TRBJ1-2, with a tentative D call TRBD1 (6 bases). The CDR3 consists of 14 residues. Per germline, CDR1 LNHDA and CDR2 SQIVND (reference sequence). The V end was cut by 10 bases, the J end by 8 bases, with 23 bases between.

The chain recombines TRBV4-1 with TRBJ2-2, with D hard to call. This CDR3 comprises 14 residues. V lost 1 base to trimming and J lost 6 bases, with 9 bases between them. Germline lookup yields CDR1 MGHRA and CDR2 YSYEKL. Written as DNA, the CDR3 is TGCGCCAGCAGCCAAGTTTGGGCCGCCGGGGAGCTGTTTTTT. Its translation is CASSQVWAAGELFF.

This chain connects TRBV7-3 to TRBJ1-1; TRBD1 matches at 8 bases. The CDR3 extends over 14 amino acids. Germline V gene sequence: CDR1 SGHTA, CDR2 FQGTGA. Trimming removed 5 bases from V and 0 bases from J; junction bases left unmatched: 2. CDR3 in DNA: TGTGCCAGCAGCCGGACAGGGATGAACACTGAAGCTTTCTTT. Its translation: CASSRTGMNTEAFF.

This chain joins TRBV7-8 and TRBJ2-5, with 14 bases aligning to TRBD2. The CDR3 spans 16 residues. CDR1 is SGHVS and CDR2 is FQNEAQ in the germline V gene. The ends lost 1 base at V and 4 bases at J; junction bases unmatched: 2. The CDR3 DNA reads as TGTGCCAGCAGCTTAGGAGGACTAGCGGGAGGAGAGACCCAGTACTTC. Translating it yields CASSLGGLAGGETQYF.

Regarding this clone: Other DNA sequences in this specimen translate into the identical CDR3. The chain uses TRBV5-1 and TRBJ1-1, with TRBD1 identical over 10 bases. Germline CDR1 SGHRS, CDR2 YFSETQ. Germline trimming cut 5 bases from V and 5 bases from J; bases unmatched to any gene: 6. The CDR3 has 14 residues. CDR3 region: CASRRQGAITEAFF. CDR3 bases: TGCGCCAGCAGAAGACAGGGGGCGATTACTGAAGCTTTCTTT. Looking up the rest from reference TRBV5-1 and TRBJ1-1 gives the full variable domain: KAGVTQTPRYLIKTRGQQVTLSCSPISGHRSVSWYQQTPGQGLQFLFEYFSETQRNKGNFPGRFSGRQFSNSRSEMNVSTLELGDSALYLCASRRQGAITEAFFGQGTRLTVV.

The chain is built from TRBV28 and TRBJ1-1, with TRBD1 matching 8 bases. The CDR3 covers 15 residues. Per the germline V gene, CDR1 is MDHEN and CDR2 is SYDVKM. After removal of 6 bases from V and 4 bases from J, the junction contained 10 bases not matched to a gene. CDR3 bases: TGTGCCAGCAGCCTCACGACAGGGGCCGGCACTGAAGCTTTCTTT. It encodes CASSLTTGAGTEAFF.

The chain uses TRBV6-5 and TRBJ2-7; 9 bases line up with TRBD2. V gave up 7 bases and J gave up 5 bases; unmatched junction bases: 12. Germline lookup yields CDR1 MNHEY and CDR2 SVGAGI. The CDR3 is 15 residues long. The CDR3 sequence: CASKITGSGRHEQYF. Written as DNA, the CDR3 is TGTGCCAGCAAGATAACGGGAAGCGGGAGGCACGAGCAGTACTTC.

The V gene is TRBV5-1, the J gene TRBJ2-5; no reliable D call. Germline CDR1 is SGHRS and CDR2 is YFSETQ. The V and J ends lost 0 bases and 2 bases respectively, with 11 bases between them. This CDR3 is built from 15 residues. CDR3 nucleotides: TGCGCCAGCAGCTTGGCCGAGACACAACAAGAGACCCAGTACTTC. This sequence encodes CASSLAETQQETQYF.

This clone was detected only once. The V and J genes are TRBV29-1 and TRBJ1-1; tentative D call: TRBD1 (5 bases). V was clipped by 7 bases and J by 2 bases, with 17 bases between them. The CDR3 is 14 residues long. Germline CDR1 and CDR2: SQVTM and ANQGSEA. The CDR3, as DNA: TGCAGCGGGATAACCGGGACTGGCAACACTGAAGCTTTCTTT. This codes for CSGITGTGNTEAFF.

The chain is built from TRBV19 and TRBJ2-1, with 7 bases aligning to TRBD2. V was pared by 3 bases and J by 7 bases, with 9 bases of the junction left unmatched. Germline V gene sequence: CDR1 LNHDA, CDR2 SQIVND (reference sequence). This CDR3 is 15 amino acids long. Written as DNA, the CDR3 is TGTGCCAGTAGTATGGTTAGCGGGTTTCGGAATGAGCAGTTCTTC. Protein: CASSMVSGFRNEQFF.

The chain recombines TRBV7-3 with TRBJ1-6; no clear D. The V gene's germline CDR1 is SGHTA and CDR2 FQGTGA. Trimming took off 0 bases at V and 7 bases at J, with 7 bases between the two ends. This CDR3 is 14 amino acids long. The CDR3 DNA follows: TGTGCCAGCAGCTTAACCGGGAGGAATTCACCCCTCCACTTT. It codes for CASSLTGRNSPLHF.

The chain employs TRBV24-1 and TRBJ2-5; 9 positions agree with TRBD2. V was pared by 3 bases and J by 2 bases, with 0 bases of the junction left unmatched. CDR3 length equals 14 residues. Germline CDR1 is KGHDR and CDR2 is SFDVKD. This chain's CDR3 is CATSDSGRQETQYF. The CDR3 DNA sequence: TGTGCCACCAGTGATAGCGGGAGGCAAGAGACCCAGTACTTC.

This clone is a singleton in its sample. The chain employs TRBV19 and TRBJ2-7, with 7 bases fitting TRBD1. Germline V CDR1 and CDR2: LNHDA, SQIVND (reference sequence). Germline trimming cut 6 bases from V and 8 bases from J; bases unmatched to any gene: 16. CDR3 length equals 15 residues. The CDR3 region is CASRPTGELSRKQYF. The CDR3 region has the DNA TGTGCCAGTAGACCAACAGGGGAACTCTCCCGTAAGCAGTACTTC.

V is TRBV24-1 and J is TRBJ1-2; D is undetermined. This CDR3 has 15 amino acids. V was trimmed by 4 bases and J by 9 bases, leaving 20 bases between them. Germline assignment: CDR1 KGHDR and CDR2 SFDVKD. CDR3 loop: CATSDSQGGRRSYTF. The CDR3 DNA sequence: TGTGCCACCAGTGACTCTCAAGGAGGACGGAGGAGCTACACCTTC.

CDR3 region: CASSLTAGYSYNEQFF. The CDR3 DNA follows: TGTGCCAGCAGCCTCACGGCGGGTTACTCCTACAATGAGCAGTTCTTC. The J gene is TRBJ2-1, the V gene TRBV3-1 (or the pseudogene TRBV3-2); possibly TRBD2 for D (5 bases). V lost 4 bases and J lost 0, with 13 bases in between. In germline, CDR1 is LGHDT, CDR2 YNNKEL (reference sequence). CDR3 length: 16 amino acids.

The chain links TRBV18 to TRBJ1-1, with TRBD1 matching 7 bases. The V gene end was trimmed by 4 bases and the J gene end by 3 bases; junction bases not matched to a gene: 11. The CDR3 spans 16 residues. CDR1 is KGHSH, CDR2 LQKENI, per germline. The CDR3 DNA is TGTGCCAGCTCACTCAGGACAGGACGCCGGGACACTGAAGCTTTCTTT. This sequence encodes CASSLRTGRRDTEAFF.

V gene TRBV7-9 combines with J gene TRBJ2-3; 11 nucleotides line up with TRBD2. The V segment lost 5 bases and the J segment 1 base; nucleotides outside the gene matches: 5. This CDR3 has 16 residues. The germline CDR1 and CDR2 sequences are SEHNR and FQNEAQ (reference sequence). The CDR3 loop reads CASSPSGLAGTDTQYF. The DNA of the CDR3 is TGTGCCAGCAGCCCCTCGGGACTAGCGGGCACAGATACGCAGTATTTT.

The genes are TRBV11-2 and TRBJ2-7, with D perhaps TRBD2 (7 bases). CDR3 length: 14 residues. Germline V lookup: CDR1 SGHAT, CDR2 FQNNGV. With 6 bases removed from V and 6 bases from J, the gap between germline ends came to 18 bases. In DNA, the CDR3 is TGTGCCAGCAGTTCGCTTTGGGGGGGCGGCGAGCAGTACTTC. Protein product: CASSSLWGGGEQYF. Together with reference TRBV11-2 and TRBJ2-7, the CDR3 gives the full variable domain: EAGVAQSPRYKIIEKRQSVAFWCNPISGHATLYWYQQILGQGPKLLIQFQNNGVVDDSQLPKDRFSAERLKGVDSTLKIQPAKLEDSAVYLCASSSLWGGGEQYFGPGTRLTVT.

The CDR3 loop reads CASTSRPGGLSYNEQFF. CDR3 in DNA: TGTGCCAGCACATCCAGACCTGGCGGGCTCTCCTACAATGAGCAGTTCTTC. The chain has TRBV9 and TRBJ2-1; a possible D gene is TRBD2 (5 bases). Per germline, CDR1 SGDLS and CDR2 YYNGEE. The length of the CDR3 is 17 residues. V dropped 6 bases and J dropped 0 bases, with 19 bases sitting between them. The complete variable domain, with remaining parts taken from reference TRBV9 and TRBJ2-1, reads DSGVTQTPKHLITATGQRVTLRCSPRSGDLSVYWYQQSLDQGLQFLIQYYNGEERAKGNILERFSAQQFPDLHSELNLSSLELGDSALYFCASTSRPGGLSYNEQFFGPGTRLTVL.

The chain carries TRBV30 and TRBJ1-5; possibly TRBD1 for D (6 bases). The CDR3 totals 17 residues. V was trimmed by 1 base and J by 0 bases, leaving 16 bases between them. CDR1 and CDR2 from the germline V gene are GTSNPN and SVGIG (reference sequence). The CDR3 loop is CAWSGGRGRGSNQPQHF. The CDR3 DNA follows: TGTGCCTGGAGTGGGGGCAGGGGAAGAGGTAGCAATCAGCCCCAGCATTTT.

The V gene is TRBV30, the J gene TRBJ2-5; TRBD1 matches at 9 bases. J gave up 2 bases and V 5 bases, and 3 bases lay outside the gene matches. The CDR3 is 13 residues long. Germline V lookup: CDR1 GTSNPN, CDR2 SVGIG (reference sequence). The CDR3: CAWGTGLQETQYF. DNA for the CDR3: TGTGCCTGGGGGACAGGGTTACAAGAGACCCAGTACTTC.

V and J are TRBV24-1 and TRBJ2-7; weak D call: TRBD1 (6 bases). The CDR3 consists of 16 residues. The germline V gene encodes CDR1 KGHDR and CDR2 SFDVKD. V was shortened by 3 bases and J by 0 bases, with 14 bases between the two germline ends. CDR3 DNA: TGTGCCACCAGTGATCCCGGGCAGGGGAGCTCCTACGAGCAGTACTTC. It codes for CATSDPGQGSSYEQYF.

This chain links TRBV4-1 with TRBJ1-3, with TRBD1 as a possible D gene (5 bases). V shed 5 bases and J shed 0 bases, with 8 bases lying between them. The germline V gene has CDR1 MGHRA and CDR2 YSYEKL. The length of the CDR3 is 14 residues. CDR3 loop: CASSEGHSGNTIYF. CDR3 sequence (DNA): TGCGCCAGCAGCGAAGGACACTCTGGAAACACCATATATTTT.